What follows are 3 T cell receptor beta chains derived from one specimen sequenced in a study of T cell responses to AZD1222 COVID-19 vaccine. Profiled with immunoSEQ multiplex PCR; TCRdb holds only in-frame clones, not every one. The table includes around 130,000 clones, less than 95% detected once. The material was peripheral blood, obtained on day 0 of AZD1222 vaccination. These receptor sequences come from an adult in good health.

This clone has only one observation. This chain uses TRBV4-1 with TRBJ1-2; the D is unclear. V was pared by 8 bases and J by 10 bases, with 14 bases between. This CDR3 is built from 11 residues. In germline, CDR1 is MGHRA, CDR2 YSYEKL. This chain's CDR3 is CASYSGLIYTF. DNA for the CDR3: TGCGCCAGCTACAGTGGTTTGATCTACACCTTC.

This sequence joins TRBV6-1 and TRBJ2-4, with D maybe TRBD1 (6 bases). Trimming took off 0 bases at V and 7 bases at J, with 13 bases between the two ends. Germline V lookup: CDR1 MNHNS, CDR2 SASEGT. CDR3 length equals 15 residues. The CDR3 region is CASSEATGFNNIQYF. The CDR3 DNA reads TGTGCCAGCAGTGAAGCCACAGGGTTTAATAACATTCAGTACTTC.

The genes are TRBV6-5 and TRBJ2-7, with a weak D call TRBD1 (6 bases). This CDR3 has 16 residues. CDR1 and CDR2 (germline): MNHEY, SVGAGI. Trimming stripped 2 bases from V and 2 bases from J, with 16 bases between. CDR3 region: CASSYALDSPAYEQYF. The CDR3 DNA follows: TGTGCCAGCAGTTACGCCCTGGACAGTCCGGCCTACGAGCAGTACTTC.